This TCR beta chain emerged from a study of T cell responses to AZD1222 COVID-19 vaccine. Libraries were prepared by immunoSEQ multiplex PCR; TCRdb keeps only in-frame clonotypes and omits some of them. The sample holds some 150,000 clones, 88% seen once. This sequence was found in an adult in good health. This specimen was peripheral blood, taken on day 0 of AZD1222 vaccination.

The CDR3 reads CAIRTSGSGGNEQFF. CDR3 nucleotides: TGTGCCATCCGGACTAGCGGGAGTGGGGGCAATGAGCAGTTCTTC. The chain combines TRBV7-9 with TRBJ2-1, with TRBD2 matching over 13 bases. Germline V gives CDR1 SEHNR, CDR2 FQNEAQ (reference sequence). J gave up 6 bases and V 10 bases, and 9 bases lay outside the gene matches. The CDR3 is made up of 15 amino acids.